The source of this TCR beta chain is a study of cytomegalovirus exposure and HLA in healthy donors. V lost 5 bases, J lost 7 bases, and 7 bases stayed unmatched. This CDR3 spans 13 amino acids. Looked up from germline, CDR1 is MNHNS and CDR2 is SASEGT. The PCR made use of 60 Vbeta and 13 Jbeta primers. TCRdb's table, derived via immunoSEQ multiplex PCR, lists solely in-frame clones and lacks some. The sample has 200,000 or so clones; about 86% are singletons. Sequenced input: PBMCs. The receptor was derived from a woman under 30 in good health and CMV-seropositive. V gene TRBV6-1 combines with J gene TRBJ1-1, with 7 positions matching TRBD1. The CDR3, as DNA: TGTGCCAGCAGTCTATCGACAGGGAATGAAGCTTTCTTT. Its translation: CASSLSTGNEAFF.